This TCR beta chain stems from a study of blood T cell repertoires in COVID-19. Background on the study: PBMCs, B-cell-depleted T cells, or T cells were the source of the cDNA or gDNA that made up the material.

Per the original data handling: Amplifying reference gene primers gave estimates of nucleated cell counts. Generated by immunoSEQ multiplex PCR, the TCRdb table keeps only in-frame clones and is missing some. That table is the source of V, J and clone size, and D and trimming were worked out from the DNA. This sample has 64,000 or so clones, with 60% to 80% found just once. This clone was seen just once. V was shortened by 4 bases and J by 5 bases, with 18 bases between the two germline ends. Germline V gives CDR1 SGHRS, CDR2 YFSETQ. The CDR3 runs 15 residues. This TCR derives from a man older than 75 with acute or convalescent COVID-19. The source material was peripheral blood. This chain uses TRBV5-1 with TRBJ2-5; weak D call: TRBD2 (6 bases). The chain's CDR3 is CASSPGGTPWETQYF. Here the CDR3 DNA reads TGCGCCAGCAGCCCGGGCGGGACCCCATGGGAGACCCAGTACTTC.